This T cell receptor beta chain was captured by sequencing in a study of cytomegalovirus exposure and HLA in healthy donors. CDR3 length: 11 residues. Germline V gene data show CDR1 as DFQATT and CDR2 as SNEGSKA (reference sequence). V gave up 5 bases and J gave up 6 bases, with 11 bases separating them. The PCR had 60 Vbeta and 13 Jbeta primers. The assay was immunoSEQ multiplex PCR, and TCRdb's table has in-frame clones only and misses some. Of 150,000 to 180,000 clones in the sample, roughly four fifths were seen once. The clonotype was recovered from a man younger than 30 in good health and CMV-seronegative. V usage is TRBV20-1 and J usage is TRBJ2-7, with D possibly matching TRBD1 (5 bases). Sequences were obtained from PBMCs. CDR3 in amino acids: CSAPARAEQYF. Here the CDR3 DNA reads TGCAGTGCTCCGGCCAGGGCCGAGCAGTACTTC.